This T cell receptor beta chain was found in a study of glioma-infiltrating T cells after dendritic cell vaccination. Study-wide background: Patients had newly diagnosed or recurrent glioblastoma and received dendritic cell vaccines.

This clone was seen more than once but under ten times. The antigen is undetermined. V was clipped by 2 bases and J by 8 bases, with 9 bases between them. The CDR3 covers 12 residues. CDR1 and CDR2 (germline): MNHEY, SVGAGI. Up to 2 ug genomic DNA was used for TCRB CDR3 amplification. Measured with immunoSEQ multiplex PCR; TCRdb has only the in-frame clones, and not every one. The sample records about 50,000 clones, about 84% being singletons. Whole-study results and caveats: The cohort had few patients with full blood and tumor sets. Survival was not directly related to TCR clonality in these patients.

Time point here: after dendritic cell vaccination, including at tumor progression/relapse. This TCR came from a human donor with glioblastoma. The chain couples TRBV6-5 to TRBJ1-2; D gene uncertain. The sample consisted of blood, taken after dendritic cell vaccination. CDR3 nucleotides: TGTGCCAGCAGTTACGCCCGCGAGGGCTACACCTTC. Encoded protein: CASSYAREGYTF.